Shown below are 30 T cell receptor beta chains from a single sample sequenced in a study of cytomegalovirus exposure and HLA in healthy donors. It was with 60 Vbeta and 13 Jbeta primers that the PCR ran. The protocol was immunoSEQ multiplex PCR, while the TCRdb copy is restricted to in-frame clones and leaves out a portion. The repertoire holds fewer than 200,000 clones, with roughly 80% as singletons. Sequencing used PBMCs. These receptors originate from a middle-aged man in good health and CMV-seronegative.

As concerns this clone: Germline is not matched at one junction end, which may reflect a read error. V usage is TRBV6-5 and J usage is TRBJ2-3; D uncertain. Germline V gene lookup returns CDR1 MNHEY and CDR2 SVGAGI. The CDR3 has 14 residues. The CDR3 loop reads CASSLKVGTDTRYF. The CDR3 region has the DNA TGTGCCAGCAGTTTAAAGGTTGGCACAGATACGCGGTATTTT.

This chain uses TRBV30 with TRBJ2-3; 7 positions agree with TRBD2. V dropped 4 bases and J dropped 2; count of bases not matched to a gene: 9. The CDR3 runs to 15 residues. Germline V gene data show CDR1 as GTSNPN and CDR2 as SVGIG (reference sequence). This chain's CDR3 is CAWTSGDAFTDTQYF. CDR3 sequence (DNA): TGTGCCTGGACTAGCGGAGACGCTTTCACAGATACGCAGTATTTT.

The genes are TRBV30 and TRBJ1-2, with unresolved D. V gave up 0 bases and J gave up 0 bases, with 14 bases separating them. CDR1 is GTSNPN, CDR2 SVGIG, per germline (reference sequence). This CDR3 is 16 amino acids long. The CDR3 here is CAWSVGSDISNYGYTF. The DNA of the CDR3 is TGTGCCTGGAGTGTGGGGAGTGATATATCTAACTATGGCTACACCTTC.

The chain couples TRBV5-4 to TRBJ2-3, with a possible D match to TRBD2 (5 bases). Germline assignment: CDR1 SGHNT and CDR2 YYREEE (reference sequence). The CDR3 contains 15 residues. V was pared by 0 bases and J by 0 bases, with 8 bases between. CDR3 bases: TGTGCCAGCAGCTTGGCAACGGGGAGCACAGATACGCAGTATTTT. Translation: CASSLATGSTDTQYF.

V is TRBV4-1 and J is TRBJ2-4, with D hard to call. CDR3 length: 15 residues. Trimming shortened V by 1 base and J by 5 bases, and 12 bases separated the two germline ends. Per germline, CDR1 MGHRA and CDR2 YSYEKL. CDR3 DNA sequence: TGCGCCAGCAGCCAAGTGTCCAGCGAACAAAACATTCAGTACTTC. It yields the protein CASSQVSSEQNIQYF.

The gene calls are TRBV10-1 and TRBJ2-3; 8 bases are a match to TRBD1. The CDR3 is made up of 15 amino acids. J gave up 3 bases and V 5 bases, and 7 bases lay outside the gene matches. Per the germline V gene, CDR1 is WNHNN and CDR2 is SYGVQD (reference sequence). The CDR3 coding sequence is TGCGCCAGCAGTACCGGGACAGGAATTACAGATACGCAGTATTTT. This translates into CASSTGTGITDTQYF.

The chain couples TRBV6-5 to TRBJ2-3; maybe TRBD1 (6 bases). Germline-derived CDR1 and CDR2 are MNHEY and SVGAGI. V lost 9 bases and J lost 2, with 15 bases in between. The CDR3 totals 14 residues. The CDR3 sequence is CASQRQADTDTQYF. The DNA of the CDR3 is TGTGCCAGTCAGAGACAGGCAGACACAGATACGCAGTATTTT.

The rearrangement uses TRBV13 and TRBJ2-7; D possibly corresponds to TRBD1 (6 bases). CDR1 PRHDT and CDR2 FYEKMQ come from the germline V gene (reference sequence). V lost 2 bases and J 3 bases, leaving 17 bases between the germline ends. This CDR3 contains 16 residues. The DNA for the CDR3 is TGTGCCAGCAGCTTAAGCCCCTCTGCAGGGGTCTACGAGCAGTACTTC. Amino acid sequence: CASSLSPSAGVYEQYF.

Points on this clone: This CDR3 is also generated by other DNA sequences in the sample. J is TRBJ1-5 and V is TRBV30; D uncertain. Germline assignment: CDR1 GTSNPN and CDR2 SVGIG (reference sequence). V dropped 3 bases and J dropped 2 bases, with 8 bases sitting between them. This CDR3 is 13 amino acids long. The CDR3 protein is CAWSGGGNQPQHF. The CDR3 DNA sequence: TGTGCCTGGAGCGGTGGTGGCAATCAGCCCCAGCATTTT.

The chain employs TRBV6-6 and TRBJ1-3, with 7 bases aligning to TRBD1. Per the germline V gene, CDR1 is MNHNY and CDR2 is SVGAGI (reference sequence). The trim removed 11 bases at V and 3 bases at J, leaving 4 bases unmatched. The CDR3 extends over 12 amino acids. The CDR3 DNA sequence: TGTGCCGCCACAGGGGTTGGAAACACCATATATTTT. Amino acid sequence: CAATGVGNTIYF.

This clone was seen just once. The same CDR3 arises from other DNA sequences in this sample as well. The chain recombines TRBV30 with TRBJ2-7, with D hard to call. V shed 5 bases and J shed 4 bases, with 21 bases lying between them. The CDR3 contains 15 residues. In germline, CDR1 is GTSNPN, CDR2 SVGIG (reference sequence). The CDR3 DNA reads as TGTGCCTGGGTTCCCTCAGGTACTCCTCCGTACGAGCAGTACTTC. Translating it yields CAWVPSGTPPYEQYF.

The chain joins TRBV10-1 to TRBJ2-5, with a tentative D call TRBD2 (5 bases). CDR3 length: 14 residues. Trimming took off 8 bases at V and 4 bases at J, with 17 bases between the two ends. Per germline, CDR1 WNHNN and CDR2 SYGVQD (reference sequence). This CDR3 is CASHRGWGRETQYF. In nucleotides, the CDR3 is TGCGCCAGCCATCGCGGGTGGGGAAGAGAGACCCAGTACTTC.

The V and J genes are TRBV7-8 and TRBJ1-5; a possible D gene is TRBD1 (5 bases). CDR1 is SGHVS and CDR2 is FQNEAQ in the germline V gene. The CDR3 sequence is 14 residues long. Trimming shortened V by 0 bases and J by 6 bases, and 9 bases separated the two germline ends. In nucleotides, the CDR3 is TGTGCCAGCAGCTTAGCGGAGGGGAGTCAGCCCCAGCATTTT. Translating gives CASSLAEGSQPQHF.

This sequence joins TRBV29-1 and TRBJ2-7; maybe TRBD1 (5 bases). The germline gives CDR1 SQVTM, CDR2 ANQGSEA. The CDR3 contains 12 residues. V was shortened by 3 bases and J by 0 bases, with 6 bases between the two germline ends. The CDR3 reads CSVEDISYEQYF. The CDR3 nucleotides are TGCAGCGTTGAGGACATCTCCTACGAGCAGTACTTC.

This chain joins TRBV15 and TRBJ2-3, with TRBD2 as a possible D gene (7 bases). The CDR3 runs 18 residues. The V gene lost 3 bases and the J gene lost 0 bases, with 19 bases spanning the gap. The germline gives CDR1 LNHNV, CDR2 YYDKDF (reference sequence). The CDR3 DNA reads TGTGCCACCAGCAGGGAAGGGCGGGGGCAAAGTAGCACAGATACGCAGTATTTT. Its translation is CATSREGRGQSSTDTQYF.

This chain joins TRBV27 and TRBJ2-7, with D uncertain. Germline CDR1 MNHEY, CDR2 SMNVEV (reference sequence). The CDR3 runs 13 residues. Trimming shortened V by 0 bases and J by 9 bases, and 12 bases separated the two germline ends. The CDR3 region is CASSLSQPPGQYF. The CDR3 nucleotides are TGTGCCAGCAGTTTATCACAGCCACCCGGGCAGTACTTC.

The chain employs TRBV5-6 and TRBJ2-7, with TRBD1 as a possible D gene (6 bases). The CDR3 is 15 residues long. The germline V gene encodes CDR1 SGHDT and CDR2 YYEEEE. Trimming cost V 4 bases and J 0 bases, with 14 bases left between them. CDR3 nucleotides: TGTGCCAGCAGCCTCTCAGGACAGATCTCCTACGAGCAGTACTTC. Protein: CASSLSGQISYEQYF.

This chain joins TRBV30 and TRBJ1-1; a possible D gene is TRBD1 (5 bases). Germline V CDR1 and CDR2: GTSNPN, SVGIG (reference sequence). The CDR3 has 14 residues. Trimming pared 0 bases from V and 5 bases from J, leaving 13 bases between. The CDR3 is CAWSVLRVNTEAFF. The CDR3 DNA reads TGTGCCTGGAGTGTACTCAGGGTTAATACTGAAGCTTTCTTT.

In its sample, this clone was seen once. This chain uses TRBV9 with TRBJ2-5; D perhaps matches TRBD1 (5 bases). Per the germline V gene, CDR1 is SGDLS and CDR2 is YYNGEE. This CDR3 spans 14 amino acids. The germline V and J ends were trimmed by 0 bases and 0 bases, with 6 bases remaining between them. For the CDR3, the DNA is TGTGCCAGCAGCGTAGGGACAAACCAAGAGACCCAGTACTTC. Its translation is CASSVGTNQETQYF.

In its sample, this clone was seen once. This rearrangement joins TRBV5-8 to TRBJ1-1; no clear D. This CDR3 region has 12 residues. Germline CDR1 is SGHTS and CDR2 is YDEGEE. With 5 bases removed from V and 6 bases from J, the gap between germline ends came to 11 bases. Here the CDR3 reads CASRRSIPEAFF. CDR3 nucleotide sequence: TGTGCCAGCAGGCGAAGCATCCCTGAAGCTTTCTTT. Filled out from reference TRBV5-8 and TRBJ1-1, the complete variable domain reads EAGVTQSPTHLIKTRGQQATLRCSPISGHTSVYWYQQALGLGLQFLLWYDEGEERNRGNFPPRFSGRQFPNYSSELNVNALELEDSALYLCASRRSIPEAFFGQGTRLTVV.

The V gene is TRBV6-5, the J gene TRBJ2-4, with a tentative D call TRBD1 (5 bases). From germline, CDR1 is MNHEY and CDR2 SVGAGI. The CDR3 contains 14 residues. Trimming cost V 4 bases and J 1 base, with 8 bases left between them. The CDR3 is CASSLTVAKNIQYF. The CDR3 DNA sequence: TGTGCCAGCAGTTTGACAGTCGCCAAAAACATTCAGTACTTC.

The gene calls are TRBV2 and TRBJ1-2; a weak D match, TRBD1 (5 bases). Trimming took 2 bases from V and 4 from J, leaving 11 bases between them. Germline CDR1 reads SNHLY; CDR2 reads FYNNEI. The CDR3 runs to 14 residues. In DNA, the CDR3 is TGTGCCAGCAGTGAAAACAGGTCTCGCTATGGCTACACCTTC. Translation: CASSENRSRYGYTF.

DNA for the CDR3: TGTGCCAGCTCACCAGCCAGCGGGAGTCAAGAGACCCAGTACTTC. This sequence encodes CASSPASGSQETQYF. The chain uses TRBV18 and TRBJ2-5; 8 bases agree with TRBD2. The CDR3 extends over 15 amino acids. Per germline, CDR1 KGHSH and CDR2 LQKENI. V was pared by 2 bases and J by 2 bases, with 4 bases of the junction left unmatched.

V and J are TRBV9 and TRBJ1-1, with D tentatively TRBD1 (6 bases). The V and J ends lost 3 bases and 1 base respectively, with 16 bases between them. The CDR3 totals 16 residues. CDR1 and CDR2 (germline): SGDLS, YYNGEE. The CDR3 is CASSETHRAPNTEAFF. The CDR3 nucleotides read TGTGCCAGCAGCGAGACCCACAGGGCGCCGAACACTGAAGCTTTCTTT.

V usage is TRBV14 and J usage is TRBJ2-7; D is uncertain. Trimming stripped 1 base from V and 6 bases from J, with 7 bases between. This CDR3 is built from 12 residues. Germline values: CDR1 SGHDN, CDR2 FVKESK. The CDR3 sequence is CASSQAPIEQYF. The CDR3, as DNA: TGTGCCAGCAGCCAAGCCCCCATCGAGCAGTACTTC.

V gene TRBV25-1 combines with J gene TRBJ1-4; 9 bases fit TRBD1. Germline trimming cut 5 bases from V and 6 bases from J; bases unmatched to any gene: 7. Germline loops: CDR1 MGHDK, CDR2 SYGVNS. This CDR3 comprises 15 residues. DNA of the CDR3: TGTGCCAGCAGTCCGGACAGGGGCAGGGATGAAAAACTGTTTTTT. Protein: CASSPDRGRDEKLFF.

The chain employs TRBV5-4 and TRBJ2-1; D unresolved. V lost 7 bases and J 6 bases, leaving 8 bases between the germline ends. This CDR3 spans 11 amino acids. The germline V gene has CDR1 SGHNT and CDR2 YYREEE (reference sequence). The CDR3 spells CASGRSNEQFF. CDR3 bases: TGTGCCAGCGGGCGTTCCAATGAGCAGTTCTTC.

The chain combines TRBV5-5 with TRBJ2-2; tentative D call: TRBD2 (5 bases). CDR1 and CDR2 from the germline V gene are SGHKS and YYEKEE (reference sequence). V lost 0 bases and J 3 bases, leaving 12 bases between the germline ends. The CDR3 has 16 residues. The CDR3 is CASSLASDGDTGELFF. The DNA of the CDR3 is TGTGCCAGCAGCTTGGCCTCAGACGGGGACACCGGGGAGCTGTTTTTT.

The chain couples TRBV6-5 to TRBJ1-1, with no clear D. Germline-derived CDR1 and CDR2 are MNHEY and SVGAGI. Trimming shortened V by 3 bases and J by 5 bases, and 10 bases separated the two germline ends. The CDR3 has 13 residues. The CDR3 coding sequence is TGTGCCAGCAGTTATAACGTACAGACTGAAGCTTTCTTT. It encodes CASSYNVQTEAFF.

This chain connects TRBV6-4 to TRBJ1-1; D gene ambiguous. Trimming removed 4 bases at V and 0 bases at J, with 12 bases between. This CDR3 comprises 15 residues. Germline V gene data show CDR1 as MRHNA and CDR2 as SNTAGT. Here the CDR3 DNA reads TGTGCCAGCAGTGCCTCAGCGAACATGAACACTGAAGCTTTCTTT. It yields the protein CASSASANMNTEAFF.